This TCR beta chain was documented in a study of shared clonotypes between healthy human individuals. This CDR3 is built from 14 residues. The germline V and J ends were trimmed by 8 bases and 1 base, with 13 bases remaining between them. Germline lookup yields CDR1 LNHDA and CDR2 SQIVND (reference sequence). The naive CD8 population came from CD45RO-negative cells selected for CCR7, without terminally differentiated effector memory CD45RA+ cells. Researchers ran the assay at a deep level. TCRdb's table, derived via immunoSEQ multiplex PCR, lists solely in-frame clones and lacks some. The sample consists of roughly 2.1 million clones, under 95% of them appearing once.

The rearrangement joins TRBV19 to TRBJ2-3; the D gene is possibly TRBD1 (6 bases). Sequenced sample: naive CD8+ T cells from PBMCs. The receptor's source is a man aged 18 to 29 in good health. Some clones in this sample may be carry-over from other donors' samples. The CDR3 protein is CASSDSLGTDTQYF. CDR3 coding DNA: TGTGCCAGTTCGGACAGTTTAGGCACAGATACGCAGTATTTT.